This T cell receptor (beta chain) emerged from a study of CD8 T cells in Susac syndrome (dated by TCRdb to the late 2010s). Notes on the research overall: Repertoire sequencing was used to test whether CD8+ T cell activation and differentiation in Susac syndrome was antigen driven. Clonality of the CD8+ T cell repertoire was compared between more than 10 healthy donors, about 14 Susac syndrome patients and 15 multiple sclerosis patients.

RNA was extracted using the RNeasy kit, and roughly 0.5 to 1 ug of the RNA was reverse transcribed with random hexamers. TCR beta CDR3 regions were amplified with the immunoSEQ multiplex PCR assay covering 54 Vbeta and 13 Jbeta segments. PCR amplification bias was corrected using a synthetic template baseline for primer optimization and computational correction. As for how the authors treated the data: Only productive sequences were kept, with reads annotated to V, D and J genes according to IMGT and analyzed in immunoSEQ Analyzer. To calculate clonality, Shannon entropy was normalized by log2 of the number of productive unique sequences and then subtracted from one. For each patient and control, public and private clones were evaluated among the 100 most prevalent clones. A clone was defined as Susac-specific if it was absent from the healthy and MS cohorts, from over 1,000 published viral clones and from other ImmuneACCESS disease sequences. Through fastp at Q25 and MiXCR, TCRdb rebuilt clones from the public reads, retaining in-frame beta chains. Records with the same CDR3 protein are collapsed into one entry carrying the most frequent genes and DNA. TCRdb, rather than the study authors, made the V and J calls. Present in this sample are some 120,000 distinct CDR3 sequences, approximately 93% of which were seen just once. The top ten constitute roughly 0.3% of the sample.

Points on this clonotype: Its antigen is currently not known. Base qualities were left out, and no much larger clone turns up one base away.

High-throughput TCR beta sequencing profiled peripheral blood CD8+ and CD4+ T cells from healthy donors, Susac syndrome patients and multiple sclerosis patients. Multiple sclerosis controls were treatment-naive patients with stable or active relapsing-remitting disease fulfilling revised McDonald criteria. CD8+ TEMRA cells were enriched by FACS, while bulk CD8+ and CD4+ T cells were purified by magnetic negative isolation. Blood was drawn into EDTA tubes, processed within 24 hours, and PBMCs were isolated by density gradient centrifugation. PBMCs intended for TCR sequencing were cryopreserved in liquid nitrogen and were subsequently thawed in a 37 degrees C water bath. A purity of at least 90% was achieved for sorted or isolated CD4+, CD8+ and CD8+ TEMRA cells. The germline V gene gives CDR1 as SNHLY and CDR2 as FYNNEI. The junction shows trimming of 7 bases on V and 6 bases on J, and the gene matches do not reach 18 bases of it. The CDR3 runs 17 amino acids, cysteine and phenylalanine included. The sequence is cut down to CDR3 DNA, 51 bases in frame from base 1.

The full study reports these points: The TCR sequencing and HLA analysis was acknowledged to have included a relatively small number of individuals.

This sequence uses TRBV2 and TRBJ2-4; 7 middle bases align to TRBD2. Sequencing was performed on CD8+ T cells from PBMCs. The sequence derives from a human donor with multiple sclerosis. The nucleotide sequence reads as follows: TGTGCCAGCATGGACCCTGGAGTGGGAGGGCCATCAAACATTCAGTACTTC. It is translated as CASMDPGVGGPSNIQYF.